This T cell receptor beta chain was captured in a study of T cell responses to AZD1222 COVID-19 vaccine. Study-wide findings and caveats: Across the whole spike, CD4 TCRs peaked at regions 160-218 and 743-854. Two AZD1222 administrations were followed by greater Spike-specific TCR breadth and depth.

This CDR3 has 12 residues. V shed 6 bases and J shed 3 bases, with 7 bases lying between them. From germline, CDR1 is MDHEN and CDR2 SYDVKM. Note on this clone: What it binds is unknown.

Only in-frame clones appear in the TCRdb table, and some are missing; sequencing was by immunoSEQ multiplex PCR. The data show 150,000 to 200,000 clones, approximately 95% seen once. The chain recombines TRBV28 with TRBJ2-3; D is ambiguous. The sample here was peripheral blood, taken on day 0 of AZD1222 vaccination. The receptor comes from an adult in good health. The CDR3 sequence: CASRQQTDTQYF. The CDR3 region has the DNA TGTGCCAGCAGACAACAAACAGATACGCAGTATTTT.